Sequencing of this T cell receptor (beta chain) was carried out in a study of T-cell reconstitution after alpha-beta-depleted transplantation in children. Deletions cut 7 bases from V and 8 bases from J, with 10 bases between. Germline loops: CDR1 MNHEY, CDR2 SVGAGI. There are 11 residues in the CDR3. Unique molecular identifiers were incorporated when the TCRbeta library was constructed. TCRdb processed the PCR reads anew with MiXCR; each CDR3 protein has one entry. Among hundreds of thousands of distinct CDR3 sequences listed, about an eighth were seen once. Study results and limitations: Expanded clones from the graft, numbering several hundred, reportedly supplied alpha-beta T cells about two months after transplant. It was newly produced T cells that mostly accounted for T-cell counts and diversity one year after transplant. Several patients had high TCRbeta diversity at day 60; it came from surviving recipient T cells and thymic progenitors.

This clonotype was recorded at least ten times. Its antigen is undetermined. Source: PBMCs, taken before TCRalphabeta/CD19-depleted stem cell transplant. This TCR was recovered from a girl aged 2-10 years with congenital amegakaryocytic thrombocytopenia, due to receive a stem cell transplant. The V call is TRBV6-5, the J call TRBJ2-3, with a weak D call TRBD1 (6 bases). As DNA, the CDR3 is TGTGCCAGCACCCTAGGGGGTACGCAGTATTTT. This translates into CASTLGGTQYF.